The clone carrying this T cell receptor (beta chain) is labeled as medium-sized. The germline CDR1 and CDR2 sequences are MNHEY and SMNVEV (reference sequence). CDR3 length: 13 amino acids. The J segment lost 4 bases and the V segment lost 6 bases, leaving 5 bases of the junction unmatched. The data belong to a study of immune heterogeneity within non-small cell lung tumors. It was with 32 V and 13 J primers that multiplex PCR amplified TCR beta CDR3. TCRdb recomputed calls from the multiplex PCR reads with MiXCR, one row per CDR3 protein. The data hold some 9,800 distinct CDR3 sequences, with around 17% observed a single time. For each sample, template was around 600 ng of bulk tumor genomic DNA. Several biopsies were spaced far apart within each primary tumor and obtained as surgery took place. The study cohort was described as untreated, and its members had newly diagnosed non-small cell lung cancer. They went on to have curative surgery.

This clonotype originated in a man aged 35-49 years with non-small cell lung cancer. Sequenced: lung tumor tissue. The chain combines TRBV27 with TRBJ2-7; 8 bases are shared with TRBD1. The chain's CDR3 is CASSSGTGYEQYF. In DNA, the CDR3 is TGTGCCAGCAGCTCCGGGACAGGTTACGAGCAGTACTTC.